Shown below are 30 T cell receptor beta chains from a single sample sequenced in a study of blood T cells in healthy people across ages. Together with a sample-barcoded 5' primer, a J-beta primer mix was included in a second PCR lasting roughly 6 to 12 cycles. MiXCR was run by TCRdb on the 5' RACE reads, yielding one entry per CDR3 protein. Of 1.5 million to 2 million distinct CDR3 sequences listed, 28% are singletons. Sequenced: blood. The source of these receptors is a woman between 25 and 40 years old in good health.

In regard to this clonotype: This may stem from a read error, because a much larger clone lies one nucleotide away. The chain couples TRBV6-5 to TRBJ2-4; tentative D call: TRBD1 (6 bases). Trimming pared 9 bases from V and 13 bases from J, leaving 19 bases between. CDR1 and CDR2 (germline): MNHEY, SVGAGI. This CDR3 spans 12 amino acids. The CDR3: CARIRGSYKQYF. The CDR3 region has the DNA TGTGCCAGGATCAGGGGCTCCTACAAGCAGTACTTC.

In the case of this clonotype: This CDR3 fails to terminate in the conserved phenylalanine or tryptophan, so it likely reflects a read error. The rearrangement uses TRBV5-1 and TRBJ1-2, with TRBD1 as a possible D gene (6 bases). The germline V gene encodes CDR1 SGHRS and CDR2 YFSETQ. Trimming removed 1 base at V and 6 bases at J, with 10 bases between. The CDR3 runs to 13 residues. CDR3 nucleotide sequence: TGCGCCAGCAGCTTGCTCGAGGGGGATGGCTACACCTTG. This translates into CASSLLEGDGYTL.

This clonotype occurred a few times. The chain carries TRBV19 and TRBJ2-3; TRBD2 might be the D (6 bases). The germline CDR1 and CDR2 sequences are LNHDA and SQIVND (reference sequence). The CDR3 sequence is 15 residues long. The ends were cut back, 3 bases at V and 1 base at J, with 11 bases in the middle. The CDR3 DNA is TGTGCCAGTAGTATTCGGGGGTCGGGCACAGATACGCAGTATTTT. Its translation is CASSIRGSGTDTQYF. The variable domain in full, with the rest retrieved from reference TRBV19 and TRBJ2-3, is DGGITQSPKYLFRKEGQNVTLSCEQNLNHDAMYWYRQDPGQGLRLIYYSQIVNDFQKGDIAEGYSVSREKKESFPLTVTSAQKNPTAFYLCASSIRGSGTDTQYFGPGTRLTVL.

This clonotype was counted only a few times. The rearrangement uses TRBV30 and TRBJ1-6; D is ambiguous. Germline V gene lookup returns CDR1 GTSNPN and CDR2 SVGIG (reference sequence). Trimming left V 2 bases short and J 2 bases short, with 13 bases between. This CDR3 has 16 residues. The CDR3 sequence: CAWSPRRDTYNSPLHF. The CDR3 nucleotides read TGTGCCTGGAGTCCCCGGAGAGACACCTATAATTCACCCCTCCACTTT.

This clonotype was counted ten times or more. The chain uses TRBV5-5 and TRBJ1-1; D gene ambiguous. This CDR3 is 12 amino acids long. Trimming removed 1 base at V and 7 bases at J, with 8 bases between. From germline, CDR1 is SGHKS and CDR2 YYEKEE (reference sequence). CDR3 nucleotides: TGTGCCAGCAGCTTGATATCTAATGAAGCTTTCTTT. Amino acid sequence: CASSLISNEAFF.

The V and J genes are TRBV5-1 and TRBJ1-1; 11 nucleotides match TRBD1. This CDR3 spans 18 amino acids. Germline-derived CDR1 and CDR2 are SGHRS and YFSETQ. Trimming cost V 0 bases and J 3 bases; bases outside gene matches: 10. The CDR3 loop reads CASSLDPGTGGRDTEAFF. The CDR3 DNA reads TGCGCCAGCAGCTTGGACCCGGGGACAGGGGGGAGGGACACTGAAGCTTTCTTT.

The chain uses TRBV20-1 and TRBJ2-3; possibly TRBD2 for D (7 bases). The CDR3 is made up of 13 amino acids. Germline V CDR1 and CDR2: DFQATT, SNEGSKA (reference sequence). V was clipped by 3 bases and J by 5 bases, with 12 bases between them. CDR3 DNA sequence: TGCAGTGCTAGTAGGGGGGGGCAAGATACGCAGTATTTT. It codes for CSASRGGQDTQYF.

V is TRBV29-1 and J is TRBJ2-7, with 7 nucleotides matching TRBD1. This CDR3 region has 11 residues. V shed 8 bases and J 4 bases; nucleotides not matched to a gene: 5. Germline V CDR1 and CDR2: SQVTM, ANQGSEA. CDR3 region: CSTGTAYEQYF. The CDR3 DNA reads TGCAGCACCGGGACAGCATACGAGCAGTACTTC.

The chain employs TRBV6-6 and TRBJ2-7, with TRBD1 identical over 10 bases. Germline CDR1 reads MNHNY; CDR2 reads SVGAGI (reference sequence). The V and J ends lost 5 bases and 1 base, in that order; junction bases with no gene match: 2. The CDR3 consists of 14 residues. CDR3 sequence (DNA): TGTGCCAGCAGTGACAGGGGGCGTTCCTACGAGCAGTACTTC. It encodes CASSDRGRSYEQYF.

This clonotype was detected only a few times. CDR3 coding DNA: TGTGCCATCAGTTGGACCTCGAACTACGAGCAGTACTTC. As protein: CAISWTSNYEQYF. The rearrangement uses TRBV10-3 and TRBJ2-7; no firm D call. The V gene's germline CDR1 is ENHRY and CDR2 SYGVKD. V shed 5 bases and J shed 3 bases, with 11 bases lying between them. The CDR3 has 13 amino acids.

This chain joins TRBV7-2 and TRBJ2-7, with a possible D match to TRBD2 (5 bases). The germline CDR1 and CDR2 sequences are SGHTA and FQGNSA. CDR3 length: 15 residues. V dropped 5 bases and J dropped 7 bases, with 21 bases sitting between them. The CDR3 here is CASSEQGPTAGEQYF. Written as DNA, the CDR3 is TGTGCCAGCAGCGAGCAAGGCCCTACTGCGGGTGAGCAGTACTTC.

This clonotype was seen repeatedly, ten times or more. V is TRBV11-2 and J is TRBJ2-1; TRBD1 might be the D (6 bases). Trimming left V 6 bases short and J 6 bases short, with 12 bases between. The CDR3 extends over 13 amino acids. Germline V CDR1 and CDR2: SGHAT, FQNNGV. CDR3 residues: CASSSPRGNEQFF. The CDR3 coding sequence is TGTGCCAGCAGTTCACCCAGGGGCAATGAGCAGTTCTTC.

Ten or more counts support this clonotype. The V call is TRBV6-2 or TRBV6-3, the J call TRBJ2-1, with 12 bases aligning to TRBD2. Germline assignment: CDR1 MNHEY and CDR2 SVGEGT. The CDR3 sequence is 15 residues long. V shed 7 bases and J 4 bases; nucleotides not matched to a gene: 5. CDR3 nucleotides: TGTGCCAGCATATCTGGGACTAGCGGGTACAATGAGCAGTTCTTC. Its protein product is CASISGTSGYNEQFF.

This clonotype was seen a handful of times. The V gene is TRBV28, the J gene TRBJ1-1; D unresolved. The CDR3 is 14 residues long. V shed 3 bases and J shed 1 base, with 9 bases lying between them. Germline values: CDR1 MDHEN, CDR2 SYDVKM. CDR3 sequence: CASSFTLQNTEAFF. CDR3 sequence (DNA): TGTGCCAGCAGTTTTACTCTCCAGAACACTGAAGCTTTCTTT. Filled out from reference TRBV28 and TRBJ1-1, the complete variable domain reads DVKVTQSSRYLVKRTGEKVFLECVQDMDHENMFWYRQDPGLGLRLIYFSYDVKMKEKGDIPEGYSVSREKKERFSLILESASTNQTSMYLCASSFTLQNTEAFFGQGTRLTVV.

The chain couples TRBV20-1 to TRBJ2-4, with 10 positions matching TRBD2. TRBJ2-7 explains the end of the DNA better; the J call may be wrong. This CDR3 comprises 13 residues. The germline gives CDR1 DFQATT, CDR2 SNEGSKA (reference sequence). The CDR3 loop is CSANPSGSYEQYF. The CDR3 DNA is TGCAGTGCTAACCCTAGCGGGAGCTACGAGCAGTACTTC.

This clonotype was observed at least ten times. The chain is built from TRBV6-2 or TRBV6-3 and TRBJ2-1, with 8 positions matching TRBD2. The CDR3 totals 13 residues. The V and J ends lost 9 bases and 5 bases, in that order; junction bases with no gene match: 6. Germline V gene sequence: CDR1 MNHEY, CDR2 SVGEGT. The CDR3 here is CASRTSLDNEQFF. The CDR3 DNA is TGTGCCAGTCGGACTAGCCTCGACAATGAGCAGTTCTTC.

This sequence joins TRBV10-3 and TRBJ2-7, with 8 bases aligning to TRBD1. The CDR3 consists of 14 residues. The germline V gene encodes CDR1 ENHRY and CDR2 SYGVKD. V shed 6 bases and J 5 bases; nucleotides not matched to a gene: 9. The CDR3 reads CAISKTDRDDEQYF. The CDR3 coding sequence is TGTGCCATCAGCAAAACGGACAGGGACGACGAGCAGTACTTC.

This clonotype was observed once. One end of the junction is discordant with germline, which a read error may explain. This chain joins TRBV30 and TRBJ2-3, with D perhaps TRBD2 (7 bases). The CDR3 contains 15 residues. Per germline, CDR1 GTSNPN and CDR2 SVGIG (reference sequence). CDR3 DNA sequence: TGTGTCTGGGGCGAGGGGGGGGGCCCCACAGATACGCAGTATTTT. It encodes CVWGEGGGPTDTQYF. The variable domain in full, completed from reference TRBV30 and TRBJ2-3, reads SQTIHQWPATLVQPVGSPLSLECTVEGTSNPNLYWYRQAAGRGLQLLFYSVGIGQISSEVPQNLSASRPQDRQFILSSKKLLLSDSGFYLCVWGEGGGPTDTQYFGPGTRLTVL.

The chain couples TRBV20-1 to TRBJ2-5; unclear D gene. The V end lost 4 bases, the J end lost 6 bases, and 9 bases lay between the germline ends. This CDR3 spans 11 amino acids. Germline CDR1 DFQATT, CDR2 SNEGSKA (reference sequence). Written as DNA, the CDR3 is TGCAGTGCTAATCCGCAGAAGACCCAGTACTTC. It encodes CSANPQKTQYF.

The chain links TRBV30 to TRBJ1-1; a weak D match, TRBD1 (6 bases). The germline gives CDR1 GTSNPN, CDR2 SVGIG (reference sequence). Deletions cut 4 bases from V and 0 bases from J, with 9 bases between. CDR3 size: 13 residues. The CDR3 protein is CAWKGGMNTEAFF. In nucleotides, the CDR3 is TGTGCCTGGAAAGGGGGAATGAACACTGAAGCTTTCTTT.

The rearrangement links TRBV6-2 or TRBV6-3 to TRBJ1-2; TRBD1 matches at 7 bases. The CDR3 runs 14 residues. CDR1 and CDR2 from the germline V gene are MNHEY and SVGEGT. V shed 5 bases and J 6 bases; nucleotides not matched to a gene: 9. CDR3 sequence reads: CASSDLQGIDGYTF. The CDR3 DNA sequence: TGTGCCAGCAGTGACCTACAGGGGATTGATGGCTACACCTTC.

This clonotype showed up just a few times. The rearrangement joins TRBV27 to TRBJ1-2, with D perhaps TRBD1 (5 bases). The CDR3 totals 15 residues. Germline CDR1 is MNHEY and CDR2 is SMNVEV (reference sequence). V was trimmed by 5 bases and J by 2 bases, leaving 15 bases between them. The CDR3: CASSAPGEGNYGYTF. CDR3 in DNA: TGTGCCAGCAGTGCCCCGGGGGAGGGGAACTATGGCTACACCTTC.

On this clonotype: With a much larger clone just one base away, this may be a read error. The chain links TRBV12-3 or TRBV12-4 to TRBJ2-3; the match to TRBD2 covers 8 bases. The CDR3 loop spans 15 amino acids. With V trimmed by 6 bases and J by 0 bases, 5 bases remained unmatched. The CDR3 region has the DNA TGTGCCAGCAGCTTTAGCGGGAAAAGCACAGATACGCAGTATTTT. Translating it yields CASSFSGKSTDTQYF.

The V gene is TRBV2, the J gene TRBJ2-7; D gene unclear. The CDR3 is 12 residues long. With 1 base removed from V and 9 bases from J, the gap between germline ends came to 10 bases. Germline CDR1 and CDR2: SNHLY and FYNNEI. CDR3 protein: CASSEVWAGQYF. Here the CDR3 DNA reads TGTGCCAGCAGTGAAGTTTGGGCAGGGCAGTACTTC.

This chain links TRBV12-3 or TRBV12-4 with TRBJ2-1; TRBD2 might be the D (7 bases). V was cut by 7 bases and J by 6 bases, with 13 bases left in between. The CDR3 loop spans 13 amino acids. The CDR3 sequence is CASKGGMGNEQFF. CDR3 DNA sequence: TGTGCCAGCAAGGGGGGGATGGGCAATGAGCAGTTCTTC.

This clonotype appeared many times. The chain recombines TRBV5-1 with TRBJ1-5; 7 bases are shared with TRBD1. J lost 5 bases, V lost 4 bases, and 6 bases had no gene match. The V gene's germline CDR1 is SGHRS and CDR2 YFSETQ. CDR3 length equals 14 residues. CDR3 amino acids: CASSPGGYDQPQHF. The CDR3 DNA reads as TGCGCCAGCAGCCCAGGGGGTTACGATCAGCCCCAGCATTTT.

Comments on this clonotype: A read error may be the cause here, since a much bigger clone is one base away. This chain joins TRBV3-1 and TRBJ2-1, with 10 bases matching TRBD2. The CDR3 is 14 amino acids. CDR1 LGHDT and CDR2 YNNKEL come from the germline V gene (reference sequence). V dropped 4 bases and J dropped 8; count of bases not matched to a gene: 5. Written as DNA, the CDR3 is TGTGCCAGCAGCCGACCTAGCGGGAGTGATGAGCAGTTCTTC. The encoded protein is CASSRPSGSDEQFF.

As regards this clonotype: This may come from a read error, since a much larger clone is one base off. The V gene is TRBV19, the J gene TRBJ2-7; D call uncertain. Trimming stripped 8 bases from V and 6 bases from J, with 11 bases between. CDR3 length equals 11 residues. Germline CDR1 reads LNHDA; CDR2 reads SQIVND (reference sequence). CDR3 region: CASSRCSEQYF. The CDR3 DNA sequence: TGTGCCAGTTCGAGATGTTCCGAGCAGTACTTC.

V gene TRBV6-5 combines with J gene TRBJ2-2, with 12 nucleotides matching TRBD2. Germline V gene lookup returns CDR1 MNHEY and CDR2 SVGAGI. Losses at the gene ends were 4 bases for V and 2 bases for J; bases not matched to a gene: 5. This CDR3 region has 17 residues. The CDR3: CASSSSGRALNTGELFF. Written as DNA, the CDR3 is TGTGCCAGCAGTTCTAGCGGGAGGGCCCTCAACACCGGGGAGCTGTTTTTT.

This chain joins TRBV12-3 or TRBV12-4 and TRBJ2-3; 11 bases agree with TRBD2. V lost 6 bases, J lost 11 bases, and 10 bases stayed unmatched. The CDR3 has 14 amino acids. DNA of the CDR3: TGTGCCAGCAGAGGGACTAGCGGAGCAGATGTGCAGTATTTT. Residues: CASRGTSGADVQYF.